This T cell receptor (beta chain) was found in a study of T cell responses to AZD1222 COVID-19 vaccine. Produced via immunoSEQ multiplex PCR; TCRdb's table is partial and in-frame only. The sample consists of 130,000 to 150,000 clones, roughly 90% of them appearing once. This clone came up a few times. V gave up 3 bases and J gave up 9 bases, with 11 bases separating them. Germline V gene sequence: CDR1 LGHDT, CDR2 YNNKEL (reference sequence). The length of the CDR3 is 13 residues. The chain recombines TRBV3-1 (or the pseudogene TRBV3-2) with TRBJ1-4, with D possibly being TRBD1 (5 bases). This sequence originates from an adult in good health. This specimen consisted of peripheral blood, obtained on day 0 of AZD1222 vaccination. CDR3 in amino acids: CASSHRGTKKLFF. The CDR3 nucleotides read TGTGCCAGCAGCCACCGGGGCACGAAAAAACTGTTTTTT.